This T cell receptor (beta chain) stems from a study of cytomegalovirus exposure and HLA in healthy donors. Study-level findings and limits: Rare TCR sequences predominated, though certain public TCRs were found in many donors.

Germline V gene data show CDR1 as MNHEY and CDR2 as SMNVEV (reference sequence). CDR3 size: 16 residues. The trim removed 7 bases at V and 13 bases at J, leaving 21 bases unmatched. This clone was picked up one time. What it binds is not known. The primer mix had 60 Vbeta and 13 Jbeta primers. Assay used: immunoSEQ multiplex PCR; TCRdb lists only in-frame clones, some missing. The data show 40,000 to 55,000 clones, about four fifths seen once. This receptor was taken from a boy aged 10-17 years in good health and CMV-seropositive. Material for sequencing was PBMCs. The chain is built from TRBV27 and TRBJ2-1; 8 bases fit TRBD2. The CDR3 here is CASMGGRGLVVPRQFF. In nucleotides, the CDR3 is TGTGCCAGCATGGGTGGTCGGGGACTAGTAGTCCCACGACAGTTCTTC.